This T cell receptor (beta chain) came from a study of blood T cell repertoires in COVID-19. Patients from Seattle were sampled longitudinally, starting during active infection. Clones were sequenced by immunoSEQ multiplex PCR, and TCRdb holds only the in-frame ones, with some missing. Of some 150,000 clones listed, 84% were seen once; the top ten hold roughly 15%. V dropped 4 bases and J dropped 5; count of bases not matched to a gene: 7. CDR3 length: 16 residues. CDR1 and CDR2 (germline): SGHKS, YYEKEE (reference sequence). Sample: peripheral blood. This clonotype was sampled from a woman aged 70 to 79 with COVID-19, enrolled during active disease. This chain connects TRBV5-5 to TRBJ2-3, with TRBD2 identical over 13 bases. The CDR3 loop reads CASSLGLAGAGDTQYF. CDR3 nucleotide sequence: TGTGCCAGCAGCCTCGGACTAGCGGGGGCGGGAGATACGCAGTATTTT.